This T cell receptor (beta chain) was sequenced in a study of beta chain features in type 1 diabetes. Notes on this clone: Antigen specificity is unknown.

Sequenced material consisted of expressed TCRB transcripts (all of the isolated RNA was reverse transcribed). Data came from immunoSEQ multiplex PCR; TCRdb stores just in-frame clones and leaves some out. The sample lists approximately 360,000 clones; roughly an eighth were seen once. Germline values: CDR1 LNHDA, CDR2 SQIVND (reference sequence). J lost 7 bases, V lost 6 bases, and 7 bases had no gene match. This CDR3 has 13 amino acids. Study-level findings and limits: Researchers report that Type 1 diabetes patients had moderately but significantly shorter TCRB CDR3s across all four CD4+ subsets. TCRB repertoires of naive, central memory and Treg cells appeared more similar among patients than among healthy donors. More deletions and fewer insertions at VDJ junctions were found in patients with type 1 diabetes. The influence of HLA type on TCRB rearrangement stayed undetermined.

Naive, central memory, regulatory and stem cell-like memory cells within the CD4+ compartment were sorted using CD45RO/CCR7/CD25/CD127/CD95/CD27. This chain links TRBV19 with TRBJ1-2, with 8 bases matching TRBD1. This TCR came from a woman aged 18-29 years with type 1 diabetes. The sequenced sample consisted of naive CD4+ T cells from blood. This CDR3 reads CASRTGQVLGYTF. Here the CDR3 DNA reads TGTGCCAGTAGGACGGGACAGGTGCTTGGCTACACCTTC.